Listed below are T cell receptor beta chains from one sample, sequenced in a study of radiotherapy plus CTLA-4 blockade in lung cancer. Method: immunoSEQ multiplex PCR; TCRdb's copy keeps in-frame clones and lacks some. The sample holds 50,000 or so clones, 65% to 85% seen once. Material: peripheral blood, obtained from a patient treated with radiotherapy plus ipilimumab. All receptors come from a human donor with non-small cell lung cancer who had stable disease on radiotherapy plus ipilimumab. CDR3s include the opening cysteine and the closing phenylalanine or tryptophan. Fields, in order: V gene, clone size, J gene, D gene, CDR3 protein, CDR3 DNA. D genes are given only for firm matches. Expanded clones are given a class, and other clones once, few, many or no size at all.

>TRBV7-2|NA|TRBJ1-5|TRBD1
CASSRTGGNQPQHF
TGTGCCAGCAGCCGTACAGGGGGCAATCAGCCCCAGCATTTT
>TRBV19|NA|TRBJ2-2|NA
CASRTEYTGELFF
TGTGCCAGCAGGACAGAGTACACCGGGGAGCTGTTTTTT
>TRBV7-6|NA|TRBJ1-6|NA
CASSRSTLGRNSPLHF
TGTGCCAGCAGCCGCTCAACCCTCGGCCGGAATTCACCCCTCCACTTT
>TRBV6-5|NA|TRBJ1-3|NA
CASSYSYNSGNTIYF
TGTGCCAGCAGTTACTCTTACAACTCTGGAAACACCATATATTTT
>TRBV14|once|TRBJ2-3|TRBD1
CASSRDRGRSDTQYF
TGTGCCAGCAGCCGGGACAGGGGGCGATCAGATACGCAGTATTTT
>TRBV19|NA|TRBJ2-1|NA
CASSFPIGGTEQFF
TGTGCCAGTAGTTTTCCCATTGGAGGGACGGAGCAGTTCTTC
>TRBV19|many|TRBJ2-7|TRBD1
CASSLLGQGPHEQYF
TGTGCCAGTAGTCTACTGGGACAGGGACCTCACGAGCAGTACTTC
>TRBV7-2|NA|TRBJ1-4|NA
CASSLMGVATNEKLFF
TGTGCCAGCAGCCTGATGGGGGTTGCAACTAATGAAAAACTGTTTTTT
>TRBV19|NA|TRBJ1-2|TRBD1
CASSPGQAPTYGYTF
TGTGCCAGTAGCCCTGGACAGGCCCCGACCTATGGCTACACCTTC
>TRBV28|NA|TRBJ2-3|NA
CASKNRATDTQYF
TGTGCCAGCAAGAACAGGGCGACAGATACGCAGTATTTT
>TRBV9|NA|TRBJ2-7|TRBD1
CASSAPTGGNEQYF
TGTGCCAGCAGCGCCCCGACAGGGGGAAACGAGCAGTACTTC
>TRBV27|few|TRBJ1-2|TRBD1
CASSLGTARGDYGYTF
TGTGCCAGCAGTTTAGGGACAGCGCGAGGGGACTATGGCTACACCTTC
>TRBV5-3|NA|TRBJ2-5|TRBD2
CARSPGLEEETQYF
TGTGCCAGAAGCCCGGGACTAGAGGAAGAGACCCAGTACTTC
>TRBV7-2|once|TRBJ1-2|NA
CASSLLGVYGYTF
TGTGCCAGCAGCTTACTAGGGGTCTATGGCTACACCTTC
>TRBV7-6|NA|TRBJ1-1|TRBD1
CASGETGKNTEAFF
TGTGCCAGTGGAGAGACAGGGAAGAACACTGAAGCTTTCTTT
>TRBV2|NA|TRBJ2-4|TRBD2
CASSFSGLAGFQYF
TGTGCCAGCAGTTTCTCGGGACTAGCGGGGTTTCAGTACTTC
>TRBV6-5|once|TRBJ2-5|NA
CASSFFGQKETQYF
TGTGCCAGCAGTTTTTTTGGACAGAAAGAGACCCAGTACTTC
>TRBV5-1|NA|TRBJ2-7|TRBD1
CASSLDAGGTSYEQYF
TGCGCCAGCAGCTTGGATGCAGGGGGAACTTCCTACGAGCAGTACTTC
>TRBV6-5|NA|TRBJ2-7|TRBD1
CASSDRDTDYEQYF
TGTGCCAGCAGTGACAGGGACACAGACTACGAGCAGTACTTC
>TRBV13|NA|TRBJ1-3|TRBD1
CASSSGQGAGNTIYF
TGTGCCAGCAGCTCGGGACAGGGGGCGGGAAACACCATATATTTT
>TRBV25-1|NA|TRBJ1-1|TRBD1
CASSLSGGGTEAFF
TGTGCCAGCAGCCTCTCAGGGGGGGGGACTGAAGCTTTCTTT
>TRBV2|NA|TRBJ2-6|NA
CASSEGGGGANVLTF
TGTGCCAGCAGTGAAGGGGGCGGTGGGGCCAACGTCCTGACTTTC
>TRBV5-1|NA|TRBJ2-5|NA
CASSLGQPQETQYF
TGCGCCAGCAGCTTGGGACAGCCACAAGAGACCCAGTACTTC
>TRBV6-5|NA|TRBJ1-4|TRBD1
CASSYSGTGYEKLFF
TGTGCCAGCAGTTACTCCGGGACAGGATATGAAAAACTGTTTTTT
>TRBV11-3|NA|TRBJ2-2|NA
CASSLDFTGELFF
TGTGCCAGCAGCTTAGACTTCACCGGGGAGCTGTTTTTT
>TRBV5-1|once|TRBJ1-2|TRBD1
CASSLGRGLLSDGYTF
TGCGCCAGCAGCTTGGGCAGGGGGCTATTAAGTGATGGCTACACCTTC
>TRBV18|NA|TRBJ1-2|NA
CASSPSDDNYGYTF
TGTGCCAGCTCACCCTCCGATGATAACTATGGCTACACCTTC
>TRBV6-6|NA|TRBJ1-2|NA
CASSFPLKATGYTF
TGTGCCAGCAGTTTCCCCCTGAAGGCGACAGGCTACACCTTC
>TRBV27|NA|TRBJ1-1|NA
CASSLSNGRNTEAFF
TGTGCCAGCAGTTTATCGAACGGAAGAAACACTGAAGCTTTCTTT
>TRBV7-3|few|TRBJ2-3|TRBD2
CASSLGLAKRTDTQYF
TGTGCCAGCAGCTTAGGACTAGCGAAAAGGACAGATACGCAGTATTTT
>TRBV29-1|NA|TRBJ1-1|NA
CSVRTGNTEAFF
TGCAGCGTCAGGACTGGGAACACTGAAGCTTTCTTT
>TRBV7-9|few|TRBJ2-5|NA
CASSLPSETQYF
TGTGCCAGCAGCCTGCCTTCTGAGACCCAGTACTTC